Listed below are T cell receptor beta chains from one sample, sequenced in a study of shared clonotypes between healthy human individuals. Sequenced by immunoSEQ multiplex PCR; TCRdb stores in-frame clones only, minus some. The table includes roughly 2 million clones, nearly 97% detected once. Sequencing was performed on naive CD4+ T cells sorted from blood. The receptors stem from a man aged 18 to 30 in good health. Each CDR3 is given with its conserved first and last residue. The order of the fields is D gene, V gene, J gene, CDR3 length, clone size, CDR3 protein, CDR3 DNA. D genes are given only for firm matches. Not every row has a clone size; where given, it reads once, few, many or a size class.

d_call: -; v_call: TRBV4-3; j_call: TRBJ2-1; cdr3_length: 13; clone_size: -; cdr3_aa: CASSQDILREQFF; cdr3_nt: TGCGCCAGCAGCCAAGATATCCTAAGGGAGCAGTTCTTC
d_call: TRBD1; v_call: TRBV12-5; j_call: TRBJ2-7; cdr3_length: 13; clone_size: once; cdr3_aa: CASVKDRGYEQYF; cdr3_nt: TGTGCTAGTGTTAAGGACAGGGGCTACGAGCAGTACTTC
d_call: -; v_call: TRBV5-1; j_call: TRBJ1-6; cdr3_length: 15; clone_size: once; cdr3_aa: CASSLDLPGNSPLHF; cdr3_nt: TGCGCCAGCAGCTTGGACCTACCTGGGAATTCACCCCTCCACTTT
d_call: -; v_call: TRBV18; j_call: TRBJ2-3; cdr3_length: 17; clone_size: -; cdr3_aa: CASSPLSTGASTDTQYF; cdr3_nt: TGTGCCAGCTCACCACTATCAACGGGGGCTAGCACAGATACGCAGTATTTT
d_call: TRBD1; v_call: TRBV6-6; j_call: TRBJ1-2; cdr3_length: 15; clone_size: -; cdr3_aa: CASSYANRGTGGYTF; cdr3_nt: TGTGCCAGCAGTTACGCCAACAGGGGCACGGGGGGCTACACCTTC
d_call: -; v_call: TRBV28; j_call: TRBJ1-6; cdr3_length: 14; clone_size: -; cdr3_aa: CASSGQLGNSPLHF; cdr3_nt: TGTGCCAGCAGTGGACAGTTAGGGAATTCACCCCTCCACTTT
d_call: -; v_call: TRBV5-1; j_call: TRBJ1-4; cdr3_length: 16; clone_size: -; cdr3_aa: CASRPDFGGTNEKLFF; cdr3_nt: TGCGCCAGCAGGCCTGACTTCGGGGGAACTAATGAAAAACTGTTTTTT
d_call: -; v_call: TRBV6-1; j_call: TRBJ2-2; cdr3_length: 14; clone_size: -; cdr3_aa: CATGWGQNTGELFF; cdr3_nt: TGTGCCACAGGGTGGGGCCAAAACACCGGGGAGCTGTTTTTT
d_call: -; v_call: TRBV14; j_call: TRBJ1-4; cdr3_length: 15; clone_size: -; cdr3_aa: CASSQDGGNKEKLFF; cdr3_nt: TGTGCCAGCAGCCAGGATGGGGGGAACAAGGAAAAACTGTTTTTT
d_call: -; v_call: TRBV30; j_call: TRBJ1-1; cdr3_length: 13; clone_size: -; cdr3_aa: CAWRDGENTEAFF; cdr3_nt: TGTGCCTGGAGGGACGGAGAGAACACTGAAGCTTTCTTT
d_call: -; v_call: TRBV5-1; j_call: TRBJ2-2; cdr3_length: 16; clone_size: -; cdr3_aa: CASSLPGPANTGELFF; cdr3_nt: TGCGCCAGCAGCTTGCCCGGGCCCGCGAACACCGGGGAGCTGTTTTTT
d_call: -; v_call: TRBV28; j_call: TRBJ2-7; cdr3_length: 14; clone_size: -; cdr3_aa: CASSLWGRDYEQYF; cdr3_nt: TGTGCCAGCAGTTTATGGGGCAGAGACTACGAGCAGTACTTC
d_call: TRBD1; v_call: TRBV10-2; j_call: TRBJ2-7; cdr3_length: 14; clone_size: -; cdr3_aa: CASSNRDRGGEQYF; cdr3_nt: TGCGCCAGCAGCAACCGGGACAGGGGGGGCGAGCAGTACTTC
d_call: -; v_call: TRBV6-6; j_call: TRBJ1-5; cdr3_length: 15; clone_size: -; cdr3_aa: CASSYPGTPLPAQHF; cdr3_nt: TGTGCCAGCAGTTACCCCGGGACGCCCTTACCAGCCCAGCATTTT